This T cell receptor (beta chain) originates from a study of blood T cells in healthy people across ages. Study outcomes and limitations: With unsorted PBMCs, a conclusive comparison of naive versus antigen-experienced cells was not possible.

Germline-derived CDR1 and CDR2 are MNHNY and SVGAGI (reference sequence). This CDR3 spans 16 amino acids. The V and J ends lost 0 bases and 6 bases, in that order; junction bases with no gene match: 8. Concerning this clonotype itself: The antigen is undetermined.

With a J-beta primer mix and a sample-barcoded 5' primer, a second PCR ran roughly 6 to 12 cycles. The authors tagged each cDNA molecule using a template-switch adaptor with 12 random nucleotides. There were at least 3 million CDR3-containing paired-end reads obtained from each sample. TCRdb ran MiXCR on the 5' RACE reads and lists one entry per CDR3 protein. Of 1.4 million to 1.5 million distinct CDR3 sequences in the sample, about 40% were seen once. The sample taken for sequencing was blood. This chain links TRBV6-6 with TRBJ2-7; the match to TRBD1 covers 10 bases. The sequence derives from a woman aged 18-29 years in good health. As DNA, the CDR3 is TGTGCCAGCAGTTACTCGGGTGGGACAGGGGTTCCCGAGCAGTACTTC. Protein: CASSYSGGTGVPEQYF.